This T cell receptor (beta chain) was identified during a study of blood T cells in healthy people across ages. Using a J-beta primer mix together with a sample-barcoded 5' primer, a second PCR was run for about 7 to 12 cycles. Every sample gave at least 2.5 million paired-end reads containing CDR3. TCRdb re-called the 5' RACE reads with MiXCR, one entry per CDR3 protein. Among about 760,000 distinct CDR3 sequences, around a quarter were seen once, and the ten largest hold 9.4%. This CDR3 region has 13 residues. The germline V and J ends were trimmed by 3 bases and 7 bases, with 12 bases remaining between them. Germline V gives CDR1 SEHNR, CDR2 FQNEAQ (reference sequence). Concerning this clonotype itself: Its antigen is not known. This may be a read error: a much more frequent sequence differs by one nucleotide.

Overall study results and limits: Diversity of TCR beta per million T cells declined in a roughly linear way with age.

These data also featured in a second study, about T cells of mothers and their children. According to that study: In related and unrelated pairs alike, thymic selection shapes TCR recombination output, with inherited differences minor. Sequencing revealed no T cell clones that were persistent and microchimeric.

The sample comprised blood. The receptor was isolated from a boy aged 5-17 years in good health. V is TRBV7-9 and J is TRBJ1-1; TRBD1 is a possible D gene (5 bases). The DNA for the CDR3 is TGTGCCAGCAGCTTCGGGGGTGGCATTGAAGCTTTCTTT. Protein product: CASSFGGGIEAFF.